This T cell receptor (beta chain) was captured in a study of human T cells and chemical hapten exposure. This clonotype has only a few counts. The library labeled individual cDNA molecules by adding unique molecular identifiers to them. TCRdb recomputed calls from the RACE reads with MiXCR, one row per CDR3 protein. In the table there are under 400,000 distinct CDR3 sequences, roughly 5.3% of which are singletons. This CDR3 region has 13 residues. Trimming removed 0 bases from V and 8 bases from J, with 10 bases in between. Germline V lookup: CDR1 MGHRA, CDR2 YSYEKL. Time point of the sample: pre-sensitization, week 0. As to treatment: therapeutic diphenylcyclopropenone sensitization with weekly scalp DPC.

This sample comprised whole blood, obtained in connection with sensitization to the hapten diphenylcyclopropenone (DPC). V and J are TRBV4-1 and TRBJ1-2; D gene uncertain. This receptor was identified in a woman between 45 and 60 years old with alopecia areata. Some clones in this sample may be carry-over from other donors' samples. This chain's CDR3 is CASSQDAGLGYTF. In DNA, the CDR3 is TGCGCCAGCAGCCAAGATGCAGGTTTAGGCTACACCTTC.